Listed below are T cell receptor beta chains from one sample, sequenced in a study of post-analysis software for immune sequencing data. TCRdb reanalysed the PCR reads using MiXCR and keeps one entry per CDR3 protein. The table has roughly 870,000 distinct CDR3 sequences, roughly half seen once. The source material was blood. The receptors come from a girl between 5 and 17 years old with multiple sclerosis. Both conserved end residues are part of each CDR3. A D gene is named only where the DNA matches it firmly. The size of a clone is reported for some rows only, either as once, few or many, or as a class for expanded clones.

clone size: NA; J gene: TRBJ2-1; V gene: TRBV7-3; D gene: TRBD1; CDR3 protein: CASSFTGVEQFF; CDR3 DNA: TGTGCCAGCAGCTTCACAGGGGTTGAGCAGTTCTTC
clone size: once; J gene: TRBJ2-7; V gene: TRBV2; D gene: NA; CDR3 protein: CASIPPVQRAGYEQYF; CDR3 DNA: TGTGCCAGCATCCCCCCGGTCCAGCGGGCCGGCTACGAGCAGTACTTC
clone size: NA; J gene: TRBJ2-7; V gene: TRBV7-2; D gene: TRBD1; CDR3 protein: CASSPLRDRGGDEQYF; CDR3 DNA: TGTGCCAGCAGCCCCCTACGTGACAGGGGGGGCGACGAGCAGTACTTC
clone size: NA; J gene: TRBJ1-2; V gene: TRBV20-1; D gene: NA; CDR3 protein: CSAWGGLASIYGYTF; CDR3 DNA: TGCAGTGCTTGGGGCGGGCTCGCCTCCATCTATGGCTACACCTTC
clone size: few; J gene: TRBJ2-6; V gene: TRBV10-3; D gene: NA; CDR3 protein: CAISDYSQSGANVLTF; CDR3 DNA: TGTGCCATCAGTGATTACAGCCAATCTGGGGCCAACGTCCTGACTTTC
clone size: NA; J gene: TRBJ2-5; V gene: TRBV20-1; D gene: NA; CDR3 protein: CSGAGRAETQYF; CDR3 DNA: TGCAGTGGTGCGGGAAGGGCGGAGACCCAGTACTTC
clone size: few; J gene: TRBJ2-2; V gene: TRBV6-5; D gene: NA; CDR3 protein: CASRMTLMSTGELFF; CDR3 DNA: TGTGCCAGCAGGATGACACTTATGAGCACCGGGGAGCTGTTTTTT
clone size: NA; J gene: TRBJ2-5; V gene: TRBV20-1; D gene: TRBD1; CDR3 protein: CCASRGLGDRDQETQYF; CDR3 DNA: TGCTGTGCTTCTAGGGGTTTGGGGGACAGGGATCAAGAGACCCAGTACTTC
clone size: NA; J gene: TRBJ1-5; V gene: TRBV6-6; D gene: NA; CDR3 protein: CASSYLDTYSNQPQHF; CDR3 DNA: TGTGCCAGCAGTTACTTGGACACCTATAGCAATCAGCCCCAGCATTTT
clone size: NA; J gene: TRBJ2-1; V gene: TRBV20-1; D gene: NA; CDR3 protein: CSARDPIKGGNEQFF; CDR3 DNA: TGCAGTGCTAGAGATCCCATAAAGGGGGGCAATGAGCAGTTCTTC
clone size: NA; J gene: TRBJ2-1; V gene: TRBV20-1; D gene: NA; CDR3 protein: CSARDAGPRYNEQFF; CDR3 DNA: TGCAGTGCTAGAGATGCCGGGCCTAGGTACAATGAGCAGTTCTTC
clone size: NA; J gene: TRBJ2-5; V gene: TRBV20-1; D gene: NA; CDR3 protein: CSAREVGETQYF; CDR3 DNA: TGCAGTGCTAGAGAAGTAGGAGAGACCCAGTACTTC
clone size: NA; J gene: TRBJ2-3; V gene: TRBV5-1; D gene: NA; CDR3 protein: CASSLEGYSTDTQYF; CDR3 DNA: TGCGCCAGCAGCTTGGAAGGGTACAGCACAGATACGCAGTATTTT
clone size: few; J gene: TRBJ1-5; V gene: TRBV7-6; D gene: NA; CDR3 protein: CASSLGQGHNQPQHF; CDR3 DNA: TGTGCCAGCAGCCTGGGCCAGGGACACAATCAGCCCCAGCATTTT
clone size: NA; J gene: TRBJ2-1; V gene: TRBV2; D gene: TRBD1; CDR3 protein: CASRDHRGRDEQFF; CDR3 DNA: TGTGCCAGCAGGGACCACAGGGGAAGGGATGAGCAGTTCTTC
clone size: few; J gene: TRBJ2-3; V gene: TRBV20-1; D gene: NA; CDR3 protein: CSAPTVGTQYF; CDR3 DNA: TGCAGTGCTCCCACAGTCGGCACGCAGTATTTT
clone size: NA; J gene: TRBJ2-1; V gene: TRBV19; D gene: NA; CDR3 protein: CASSSTRIRPYNEQFF; CDR3 DNA: TGTGCCAGTAGCAGTACTAGGATTCGGCCTTACAATGAGCAGTTCTTC
clone size: NA; J gene: TRBJ1-4; V gene: TRBV20-1; D gene: NA; CDR3 protein: CSAETPGATNEKLFF; CDR3 DNA: TGCAGTGCTGAAACTCCGGGGGCAACTAATGAAAAACTGTTTTTT
clone size: NA; J gene: TRBJ2-7; V gene: TRBV20-1; D gene: TRBD1; CDR3 protein: CSARTAPGTGDPYEQYF; CDR3 DNA: TGCAGTGCTAGAACGGCCCCCGGGACAGGGGATCCCTACGAGCAGTACTTC
clone size: NA; J gene: TRBJ2-1; V gene: TRBV27; D gene: NA; CDR3 protein: CASSRGHRNEQFF; CDR3 DNA: TGTGCCAGCAGTCGGGGGCATAGGAATGAGCAGTTCTTC
clone size: NA; J gene: TRBJ2-7; V gene: TRBV25-1; D gene: TRBD2; CDR3 protein: CASSVGGTSNYEQYF; CDR3 DNA: TGTGCCAGCAGTGTGGGGGGGACTTCGAACTACGAGCAGTACTTC
clone size: NA; J gene: TRBJ1-1; V gene: TRBV20-1; D gene: NA; CDR3 protein: CSARKGGAANTEAFF; CDR3 DNA: TGCAGTGCTAGAAAAGGGGGGGCGGCGAACACTGAAGCTTTCTTT
clone size: NA; J gene: TRBJ1-2; V gene: TRBV12-3/TRBV12-4; D gene: TRBD1; CDR3 protein: CASSLSLGQVDGYTF; CDR3 DNA: TGTGCCAGCAGTTTATCTTTGGGACAGGTCGATGGCTACACCTTC
clone size: NA; J gene: TRBJ2-7; V gene: TRBV14; D gene: NA; CDR3 protein: CASSRDRFTYEQYF; CDR3 DNA: TGTGCCAGCAGCCGCGACAGGTTTACCTACGAGCAGTACTTC
clone size: NA; J gene: TRBJ2-1; V gene: TRBV7-6; D gene: NA; CDR3 protein: CASSPLTQLNYNEQFF; CDR3 DNA: TGTGCCAGCAGCCCCCTGACACAACTCAACTACAATGAGCAGTTCTTC
clone size: NA; J gene: TRBJ1-6; V gene: TRBV20-1; D gene: NA; CDR3 protein: CSARDGGLSQPLHF; CDR3 DNA: TGCAGTGCTAGGGACGGTGGATTATCCCAACCCCTCCACTTT
clone size: few; J gene: TRBJ2-7; V gene: TRBV4-2; D gene: TRBD2; CDR3 protein: CASKPSGTSGIEEQYF; CDR3 DNA: TGTGCCAGCAAGCCGTCCGGGACTAGCGGGATTGAGGAGCAGTACTTC
clone size: NA; J gene: TRBJ2-1; V gene: TRBV29-1; D gene: NA; CDR3 protein: CSVRRDRSSYNEQFF; CDR3 DNA: TGCAGCGTACGCCGCGACAGGAGCTCCTACAATGAGCAGTTCTTC
clone size: NA; J gene: TRBJ1-1; V gene: TRBV7-6; D gene: NA; CDR3 protein: CASSKRELTEAFF; CDR3 DNA: TGTGCCAGCAGCAAGAGGGAATTGACTGAAGCTTTCTTT
clone size: many; J gene: TRBJ2-7; V gene: TRBV14; D gene: TRBD2; CDR3 protein: CASSQESSGYYEQYF; CDR3 DNA: TGTGCCAGCAGCCAAGAATCTAGCGGGTACTACGAGCAGTACTTC
clone size: NA; J gene: TRBJ2-4; V gene: TRBV5-1; D gene: NA; CDR3 protein: CASSPALGFKNIQYF; CDR3 DNA: TGCGCCAGCAGCCCCGCACTAGGTTTTAAAAACATTCAGTACTTC
clone size: NA; J gene: TRBJ2-2; V gene: TRBV12-5; D gene: NA; CDR3 protein: CASGLVLTTNNRDAGELFF; CDR3 DNA: TGTGCTAGTGGTTTGGTACTTACAACGAATAATCGGGACGCCGGGGAGCTGTTTTTT
clone size: NA; J gene: TRBJ2-1; V gene: TRBV5-6; D gene: TRBD2; CDR3 protein: CASRKGLAGPPTEQFF; CDR3 DNA: TGTGCCAGCAGAAAGGGACTAGCGGGTCCGCCTACAGAGCAGTTCTTC
clone size: NA; J gene: TRBJ2-5; V gene: TRBV29-1; D gene: NA; CDR3 protein: CSVEPRGVGETQYF; CDR3 DNA: TGCAGCGTTGAACCCAGGGGAGTAGGGGAGACCCAGTACTTC
clone size: few; J gene: TRBJ2-1; V gene: TRBV20-1; D gene: NA; CDR3 protein: CSAREDSSSYNEQFF; CDR3 DNA: TGCAGTGCTAGAGAGGACTCGAGCTCCTACAATGAGCAGTTCTTC
clone size: few; J gene: TRBJ1-2; V gene: TRBV29-1; D gene: TRBD1; CDR3 protein: CSVATTGLDGYTF; CDR3 DNA: TGCAGCGTTGCAACGACAGGGTTGGATGGCTACACCTTC
clone size: NA; J gene: TRBJ2-5; V gene: TRBV7-3; D gene: NA; CDR3 protein: CASSLGPSHQETQYF; CDR3 DNA: TGTGCCAGCTCATTAGGACCCTCGCACCAAGAGACCCAGTACTTC
clone size: NA; J gene: TRBJ2-1; V gene: TRBV7-7; D gene: TRBD2; CDR3 protein: CASGERESGEQFF; CDR3 DNA: TGTGCTAGTGGCGAGCGGGAGTCTGGCGAGCAGTTCTTC
clone size: NA; J gene: TRBJ2-3; V gene: TRBV7-3; D gene: TRBD2; CDR3 protein: CASSLGLAKSDTQYF; CDR3 DNA: TGTGCCAGCAGCTTGGGACTAGCGAAGTCAGATACGCAGTATTTT
clone size: NA; J gene: TRBJ2-7; V gene: TRBV29-1; D gene: NA; CDR3 protein: CSVRYYSGYEQYF; CDR3 DNA: TGCAGCGTACGGTACTACTCGGGCTACGAGCAGTACTTC
clone size: NA; J gene: TRBJ2-7; V gene: TRBV12-3/TRBV12-4; D gene: NA; CDR3 protein: CASRSGGGAYSYEQYF; CDR3 DNA: TGTGCCAGCAGGTCCGGTGGGGGGGCGTACTCATACGAGCAGTACTTC
clone size: NA; J gene: TRBJ2-5; V gene: TRBV12-3/TRBV12-4; D gene: NA; CDR3 protein: CASSFRQTQETQYF; CDR3 DNA: TGTGCCAGCAGTTTTAGGCAGACCCAAGAGACCCAGTACTTC
clone size: once; J gene: TRBJ1-1; V gene: TRBV5-1; D gene: NA; CDR3 protein: CASSLAVGIDTEAFF; CDR3 DNA: TGCGCCAGCAGCTTGGCGGTGGGGATCGACACTGAAGCTTTCTTT
clone size: NA; J gene: TRBJ1-5; V gene: TRBV15; D gene: NA; CDR3 protein: CATSRVGSNQPQHF; CDR3 DNA: TGTGCCACCAGCAGAGTGGGTAGCAATCAGCCCCAGCATTTT
clone size: NA; J gene: TRBJ2-1; V gene: TRBV20-1; D gene: TRBD2; CDR3 protein: CSAPSGASSYNEQFF; CDR3 DNA: TGCAGTGCTCCTAGCGGGGCAAGCTCCTACAATGAGCAGTTCTTC
clone size: NA; J gene: TRBJ2-5; V gene: TRBV5-1; D gene: NA; CDR3 protein: CASSLGSLVQETQYF; CDR3 DNA: TGCGCCAGCAGCTTAGGGAGTCTGGTACAAGAGACCCAGTACTTC